These 16 T cell receptor beta chains came from one sample sequenced in a study of T cell responses to AZD1222 COVID-19 vaccine. The table came from immunoSEQ multiplex PCR; TCRdb's copy has only in-frame clones and leaves some out. The sample lists 130,000 to 150,000 clones; approximately 89% were seen once. The sequences come from peripheral blood, collected 28 days after the second AZD1222 dose. These receptor sequences come from an adult who received the AZD1222 COVID-19 vaccine.

The rearrangement joins TRBV28 to TRBJ2-1; TRBD1 matches at 9 bases. This CDR3 spans 14 amino acids. Germline assignment: CDR1 MDHEN and CDR2 SYDVKM. With V trimmed by 2 bases and J by 7 bases, 3 bases remained unmatched. The CDR3 bases are TGTGCCAGCAGTTTAGGGACAGGGTGGAATGAGCAGTTCTTC. Its translation is CASSLGTGWNEQFF.

This chain links TRBV5-1 with TRBJ2-1, with 7 positions matching TRBD2. CDR1 is SGHRS and CDR2 is YFSETQ in the germline V gene. After removal of 4 bases from V and 0 bases from J, the junction contained 4 bases not matched to a gene. This CDR3 has 15 residues. CDR3 region: CASSPGLSSYNEQFF. For the CDR3, the DNA is TGCGCCAGCAGCCCGGGACTAAGCTCCTACAATGAGCAGTTCTTC. Looking up the rest from reference TRBV5-1 and TRBJ2-1 gives the full variable domain: KAGVTQTPRYLIKTRGQQVTLSCSPISGHRSVSWYQQTPGQGLQFLFEYFSETQRNKGNFPGRFSGRQFSNSRSEMNVSTLELGDSALYLCASSPGLSSYNEQFFGPGTRLTVL.

The chain recombines TRBV4-3 with TRBJ1-3; TRBD1 is a possible D gene (6 bases). CDR3 length equals 17 residues. Germline CDR1 reads LGHNA; CDR2 reads YSLEER. Trimming removed 4 bases at V and 0 bases at J, with 16 bases between. CDR3 in amino acids: CASSLRYGGYSGNTIYF. DNA of the CDR3: TGCGCCAGCAGCCTTCGTTATGGGGGCTACTCTGGAAACACCATATATTTT.

This chain connects TRBV2 to TRBJ1-2; 10 bases line up with TRBD1. Trimming cost V 2 bases and J 4 bases; bases outside gene matches: 10. The germline CDR1 and CDR2 sequences are SNHLY and FYNNEI. There are 17 residues in the CDR3. This CDR3 reads CASSEYWDRGKGYGYTF. As DNA, the CDR3 is TGTGCCAGCAGTGAATACTGGGACAGGGGAAAAGGCTATGGCTACACCTTC. Looking up the rest from reference TRBV2 and TRBJ1-2 gives the full variable domain: EPEVTQTPSHQVTQMGQEVILRCVPISNHLYFYWYRQILGQKVEFLVSFYNNEISEKSEIFDDQFSVERPDGSNFTLKIRSTKLEDSAMYFCASSEYWDRGKGYGYTFGSGTRLTVV.

This chain connects TRBV7-9 to TRBJ1-4; 7 nucleotides line up with TRBD1. The CDR3 totals 15 residues. Germline CDR1 SEHNR, CDR2 FQNEAQ (reference sequence). Unmatched junction bases numbered 9, after V lost 6 bases and J lost 5 bases. CDR3 DNA sequence: TGTGCCAGCAGGCCGACAGGGCCCCAAAATGAAAAACTGTTTTTT. This codes for CASRPTGPQNEKLFF.

Only one count was recorded for this clone. The chain recombines TRBV2 with TRBJ1-5; D is undetermined. The V gene's germline CDR1 is SNHLY and CDR2 FYNNEI. CDR3 size: 14 residues. V was cut by 3 bases and J by 2 bases, with 8 bases left in between. CDR3 residues: CASSDLEGNQPQHF. The CDR3 DNA is TGTGCCAGCAGTGATTTGGAAGGCAATCAGCCCCAGCATTTT. Together with reference TRBV2 and TRBJ1-5, the CDR3 gives the full variable domain: EPEVTQTPSHQVTQMGQEVILRCVPISNHLYFYWYRQILGQKVEFLVSFYNNEISEKSEIFDDQFSVERPDGSNFTLKIRSTKLEDSAMYFCASSDLEGNQPQHFGDGTRLSIL.

This clone was detected only once. The chain links TRBV11-1 to TRBJ1-2, with 7 bases that match TRBD1. This CDR3 comprises 13 residues. With 6 bases clipped from V and 7 bases from J, the junction kept 8 bases outside the gene matches. Germline CDR1 SGHAT, CDR2 FQDESV (reference sequence). The CDR3 protein is CASSSRDRSGYTF. The CDR3 DNA reads as TGTGCCAGCAGTTCCCGGGACAGAAGTGGCTACACCTTC. The full variable domain, in which reference TRBV11-1 and TRBJ1-2 provide the parts outside the CDR3, is EAEVAQSPRYKITEKSQAVAFWCDPISGHATLYWYRQILGQGPELLVQFQDESVVDDSQLPKDRFSAERLKGVDSTLKIQPAELGDSAMYLCASSSRDRSGYTFGSGTRLTVV.

This clone was seen more than once but under ten times. V and J are TRBV6-4 and TRBJ1-1, with TRBD1 identical over 9 bases. This CDR3 contains 15 residues. CDR1 and CDR2 from the germline V gene are MRHNA and SNTAGT. V was pared by 0 bases and J by 11 bases, with 10 bases of the junction left unmatched. DNA of the CDR3: TGTGCCAGCAGTGACTCCGGACAGGGGAAAAGTTCTGCTTTCTTT. As protein: CASSDSGQGKSSAFF.

This chain joins TRBV7-9 and TRBJ2-7; D possibly corresponds to TRBD2 (5 bases). The CDR3 spans 14 residues. Germline loops: CDR1 SEHNR, CDR2 FQNEAQ (reference sequence). Trimming removed 3 bases from V and 4 bases from J, with 13 bases in between. The CDR3 sequence: CASSFEGRLYEQYF. The CDR3 DNA follows: TGTGCCAGCAGCTTCGAGGGCCGCCTATACGAGCAGTACTTC.

This chain uses TRBV11-2 with TRBJ2-1; 10 bases align to TRBD2. This CDR3 comprises 18 residues. The germline V gene encodes CDR1 SGHAT and CDR2 FQNNGV. V lost 2 bases and J lost 7; bases outside the gene matches: 14. The CDR3 spells CASSLSMSGRAQGNEQFF. The CDR3 bases are TGTGCCAGCAGCTTATCCATGAGCGGGAGGGCCCAGGGGAATGAGCAGTTCTTC. Combining the CDR3 with reference TRBV11-2 and TRBJ2-1 gives the whole variable domain EAGVAQSPRYKIIEKRQSVAFWCNPISGHATLYWYQQILGQGPKLLIQFQNNGVVDDSQLPKDRFSAERLKGVDSTLKIQPAKLEDSAVYLCASSLSMSGRAQGNEQFFGPGTRLTVL.

This clone is a singleton in its sample. The chain employs TRBV5-4 and TRBJ2-7, with D possibly being TRBD1 (6 bases). Germline-derived CDR1 and CDR2 are SGHNT and YYREEE (reference sequence). V was clipped by 4 bases and J by 1 base, with 15 bases between them. CDR3 size: 15 residues. CDR3 sequence (DNA): TGTGCCAGCAGCCTGGACCAGGGGTCATCCTACGAGCAGTACTTC. Translating gives CASSLDQGSSYEQYF. The entire variable domain, with the rest obtained from reference TRBV5-4 and TRBJ2-7, is as follows: ETGVTQSPTHLIKTRGQQVTLRCSSQSGHNTVSWYQQALGQGPQFIFQYYREEENGRGNFPPRFSGLQFPNYSSELNVNALELDDSALYLCASSLDQGSSYEQYFGPGTRLTVT.

The chain combines TRBV6-1 with TRBJ2-3; TRBD2 matches 8 bases. The length of the CDR3 is 15 residues. Germline CDR1 MNHNS, CDR2 SASEGT. V shed 2 bases, J shed 0 bases, and the junction held 1 base outside the gene matches. CDR3: CASSESSGSTDTQYF. CDR3 nucleotides: TGTGCCAGCAGTGAATCTAGCGGGAGCACAGATACGCAGTATTTT.

This chain links TRBV4-2 with TRBJ2-1, with 8 positions matching TRBD1. After removal of 3 bases from V and 3 bases from J, the junction contained 10 bases not matched to a gene. Per germline, CDR1 LGHNA and CDR2 YNFKEQ. The CDR3 spans 17 residues. The CDR3 DNA reads as TGTGCCAGCAGCCAGGGTACCGGGACAGGAATCTACAATGAGCAGTTCTTC. Its translation is CASSQGTGTGIYNEQFF.

This clone was observed at least ten times. The V call is TRBV5-4, the J call TRBJ2-7, with 8 bases aligning to TRBD2. Germline lookup yields CDR1 SGHNT and CDR2 YYREEE (reference sequence). This CDR3 comprises 15 residues. V lost 4 bases to trimming and J lost 1 base; unmatched junction nucleotides: 7. The CDR3 DNA sequence: TGTGCCAGCAGCCCCGCGGGGGGCGCTTCCTACGAGCAGTACTTC. Translated, it gives CASSPAGGASYEQYF. Complete variable domain (other parts from reference TRBV5-4 and TRBJ2-7): ETGVTQSPTHLIKTRGQQVTLRCSSQSGHNTVSWYQQALGQGPQFIFQYYREEENGRGNFPPRFSGLQFPNYSSELNVNALELDDSALYLCASSPAGGASYEQYFGPGTRLTVT.

V is TRBV2 and J is TRBJ1-2, with D uncertain. Germline lookup yields CDR1 SNHLY and CDR2 FYNNEI. The CDR3 totals 18 residues. V lost 4 bases and J 7 bases, leaving 28 bases between the germline ends. For the CDR3, the DNA is TGTGCCAGCAGTGGGTGCCCCCTTTGTACCCTCGTCTATATTGGCTACACCTTC. Amino acids: CASSGCPLCTLVYIGYTF. The full variable domain, completed using reference TRBV2 and TRBJ1-2, is EPEVTQTPSHQVTQMGQEVILRCVPISNHLYFYWYRQILGQKVEFLVSFYNNEISEKSEIFDDQFSVERPDGSNFTLKIRSTKLEDSAMYFCASSGCPLCTLVYIGYTFGSGTRLTVV.

In its sample, this clone was seen a few times. This chain uses TRBV5-8 with TRBJ2-3, with 10 positions matching TRBD2. J gave up 5 bases and V 4 bases, and 4 bases lay outside the gene matches. The CDR3 length is 14 residues. Germline V gene sequence: CDR1 SGHTS, CDR2 YDEGEE. CDR3 in amino acids: CASSPGLALDTQYF. CDR3 nucleotides: TGTGCCAGCAGCCCGGGACTAGCGCTAGATACGCAGTATTTT.